What follows are 28 T cell receptor beta chains derived from one specimen sequenced in a study of CD8 T cells in ankylosing spondylitis. TCRdb re-called the 5' RACE reads with MiXCR, one entry per CDR3 protein. The sample shows about 280,000 distinct CDR3 sequences, around 19% of them seen only once. The sequenced material came from blood, either unsorted or a sorted T cell fraction (not recorded which). These TCRs come from a male donor with ankylosing spondylitis or in good health (not recorded which).

This clonotype came up a few times. The chain recombines TRBV24-1 with TRBJ2-3; 8 bases agree with TRBD2. V shed 1 base, J shed 1 base, and the junction held 0 bases outside the gene matches. Germline CDR1 reads KGHDR; CDR2 reads SFDVKD. This CDR3 is built from 15 residues. CDR3 DNA: TGTGCCACCAGTGATTTTAGCGGGGGCACAGATACGCAGTATTTT. Its translation: CATSDFSGGTDTQYF.

This clonotype was seen a handful of times. CDR3 bases: TGTGCCAGCAGTCCGTGGGCCAATCAGCCCCAGCATTTT. Translation gives CASSPWANQPQHF. J is TRBJ1-5 and V is TRBV27; D is ambiguous. Germline lookup yields CDR1 MNHEY and CDR2 SMNVEV (reference sequence). The CDR3 is 13 amino acids. V lost 5 bases and J 3 bases, leaving 8 bases between the germline ends.

The rearrangement joins TRBV6-5 to TRBJ2-2, with 7 positions matching TRBD1. From germline, CDR1 is MNHEY and CDR2 SVGAGI. With 0 bases clipped from V and 5 bases from J, the junction kept 6 bases outside the gene matches. The CDR3 runs 16 residues. The CDR3 nucleotides read TGTGCCAGCAGTTACTCGTCGGGACAGCAGACCGGGGAGCTGTTTTTT. As protein: CASSYSSGQQTGELFF.

This clonotype was seen repeatedly, ten times or more. The chain recombines TRBV12-3 or TRBV12-4 with TRBJ1-5; a possible D gene is TRBD1 (6 bases). Trimming pared 6 bases from V and 4 bases from J, leaving 10 bases between. This CDR3 comprises 13 residues. The CDR3 DNA is TGTGCCAGCAGCTTAACAGGGAATCAGCCCCAGCATTTT. Its protein product is CASSLTGNQPQHF.

As to this clonotype: A much bigger clone sits one base away, suggesting this may be a read error. It is likely a read error, because the conserved phenylalanine at the end of the CDR3 is missing. The V and J genes are TRBV6-5 and TRBJ2-4; 10 bases agree with TRBD1. The CDR3 consists of 18 residues. Trimming took 0 bases from V and 0 from J; bases not matched to a gene: 5. CDR1 is MNHEY, CDR2 SVGAGI, per germline. CDR3 bases: TGTGCCAGCAGTTACTCGGGGGACAGGGGAGTAGCCAAAAACATTCAGTACATC. It yields the protein CASSYSGDRGVAKNIQYI.

This clonotype was seen only a few times. This chain joins TRBV5-1 and TRBJ2-1; 7 nucleotides line up with TRBD2. CDR3 length: 15 residues. V dropped 3 bases and J dropped 2; count of bases not matched to a gene: 5. Germline assignment: CDR1 SGHRS and CDR2 YFSETQ. The CDR3 nucleotides read TGCGCCAGCAGCTCTGGACTAGAAACCTACAATGAGCAGTTCTTC. This gives the protein CASSSGLETYNEQFF.

In this sample, this clonotype turned up many times. This chain joins TRBV5-1 and TRBJ2-3; TRBD1 might be the D (5 bases). Trimming pared 4 bases from V and 2 bases from J, leaving 8 bases between. There are 13 residues in the CDR3. CDR1 SGHRS and CDR2 YFSETQ come from the germline V gene. The DNA for the CDR3 is TGCGCCAGCAGCGCGGACAACACAGATACGCAGTATTTT. Its protein product is CASSADNTDTQYF.

This clonotype was seen more than once but under ten times. The chain recombines TRBV12-3 or TRBV12-4 with TRBJ2-1, with a tentative D call TRBD2 (5 bases). With 6 bases removed from V and 11 bases from J, the gap between germline ends came to 11 bases. The CDR3 spans 11 residues. CDR3 nucleotide sequence: TGTGCCAGCAGCGGACTGTCGCAGCAGTTCTTC. Encoded protein: CASSGLSQQFF.

This clonotype was seen only a few times. The rearrangement links TRBV11-2 to TRBJ2-7, with TRBD1 identical over 7 bases. CDR1 SGHAT and CDR2 FQNNGV come from the germline V gene. After removal of 0 bases from V and 4 bases from J, the junction contained 3 bases not matched to a gene. There are 14 residues in the CDR3. As DNA, the CDR3 is TGTGCCAGCAGCTTAGATCCCAGGGGGTACGAGCAGTACGTC. Protein sequence: CASSLDPRGYEQYV.

This clonotype was seen more than once but under ten times. The J gene is TRBJ2-3, the V gene TRBV15; D is undetermined. Germline V gene data show CDR1 as LNHNV and CDR2 as YYDKDF (reference sequence). The CDR3 contains 14 residues. The V end lost 2 bases, the J end lost 0 bases, and 6 bases lay between the germline ends. This CDR3 is CATSRWPSTDTQYF. CDR3 bases: TGTGCCACCAGCAGATGGCCTAGCACAGATACGCAGTATTTT.

The chain uses TRBV20-1 and TRBJ1-5; maybe TRBD1 (5 bases). The V gene's germline CDR1 is DFQATT and CDR2 SNEGSKA (reference sequence). This CDR3 comprises 12 residues. V shed 7 bases and J shed 2 bases, with 9 bases lying between them. This CDR3 is CSGQGGNQPQHF. The CDR3 coding sequence is TGCAGTGGGCAGGGTGGCAATCAGCCCCAGCATTTT.

This clonotype was picked up a small number of times. This chain links TRBV15 with TRBJ2-3, with 7 positions matching TRBD1. Germline loops: CDR1 LNHNV, CDR2 YYDKDF (reference sequence). With 5 bases clipped from V and 0 bases from J, the junction kept 2 bases outside the gene matches. The CDR3 runs 14 residues. The DNA of the CDR3 is TGTGCCACCAGCCTGGACAGGAGCACAGATACGCAGTATTTT. Translated: CATSLDRSTDTQYF.

The chain has TRBV2 and TRBJ1-2; D not certain. V was pared by 3 bases and J by 3 bases, with 14 bases between. The CDR3 covers 15 residues. The germline V gene encodes CDR1 SNHLY and CDR2 FYNNEI. CDR3 nucleotide sequence: TGTGCCAGCAGTGATGCGGGCCTCGGGGACTATGGCTACACCTTC. Protein sequence: CASSDAGLGDYGYTF.

V and J are TRBV5-6 and TRBJ2-3; no clear D gene. This CDR3 comprises 12 residues. With 0 bases removed from V and 8 bases from J, the gap between germline ends came to 7 bases. Germline assignment: CDR1 SGHDT and CDR2 YYEEEE. CDR3 region: CASSLASGTQYF. The CDR3 nucleotides read TGTGCCAGCAGCTTGGCCTCGGGTACGCAGTATTTT.

J is TRBJ2-1 and V is TRBV19; possible D gene TRBD2, 6 bases. V was clipped by 5 bases and J by 3 bases, with 17 bases between them. Germline values: CDR1 LNHDA, CDR2 SQIVND (reference sequence). The CDR3 loop spans 16 amino acids. CDR3 amino acids: CASSPWRGHLYNEQFF. CDR3 sequence (DNA): TGTGCCAGTAGTCCTTGGCGGGGCCACCTCTACAATGAGCAGTTCTTC.

This clonotype has just a few counts. The chain links TRBV6-1 to TRBJ1-5; D remains unclear. This CDR3 is 13 amino acids long. Germline CDR1 and CDR2: MNHNS and SASEGT. V lost 5 bases and J 7 bases, leaving 12 bases between the germline ends. CDR3 sequence: CASSQFKGQPQHF. The CDR3 region has the DNA TGTGCCAGCAGTCAATTCAAAGGGCAGCCCCAGCATTTT.

V gene TRBV5-1 combines with J gene TRBJ2-5; D might be TRBD2 (6 bases). V lost 4 bases to trimming and J lost 4 bases, with 14 bases between them. This CDR3 has 14 residues. Germline V gene data show CDR1 as SGHRS and CDR2 as YFSETQ. CDR3 residues: CASSPWPGVETQYF. The CDR3 nucleotides are TGCGCCAGCAGCCCCTGGCCGGGGGTAGAGACCCAGTACTTC.

This clonotype occurred a few times. This chain connects TRBV5-1 to TRBJ1-5, with 12 positions matching TRBD1. The CDR3 consists of 15 residues. Losses at the gene ends were 5 bases for V and 6 bases for J; bases not matched to a gene: 6. Germline values: CDR1 SGHRS, CDR2 YFSETQ. The CDR3 region has the DNA TGCGCCAGCAGAGAGGGACAGGGGGCCGGTCAGCCCCAGCATTTT. It is translated as CASREGQGAGQPQHF.

This chain links TRBV24-1 with TRBJ2-3, with 10 bases lining up with TRBD1. V lost 4 bases to trimming and J lost 0 bases; unmatched junction nucleotides: 9. Germline values: CDR1 KGHDR, CDR2 SFDVKD. The CDR3 spans 18 residues. The DNA of the CDR3 is TGTGCCACCAGTGAGGAGCTACCGGGACAGGGGAGCACAGATACGCAGTATTTT. This encodes CATSEELPGQGSTDTQYF.

This chain connects TRBV12-3 or TRBV12-4 to TRBJ2-2; D gene unclear. Trimming left V 4 bases short and J 4 bases short, with 7 bases between. CDR3 length: 13 amino acids. CDR3 in amino acids: CASSSLRTGELFF. In DNA, the CDR3 is TGTGCCAGCAGTTCCCTTCGCACCGGGGAGCTGTTTTTT.

In this sample, this clonotype turned up a few times. The gene calls are TRBV11-2 and TRBJ2-7; D uncertain. Trimming shortened V by 5 bases and J by 2 bases, and 13 bases separated the two germline ends. Germline CDR1 reads SGHAT; CDR2 reads FQNNGV. The CDR3 consists of 14 residues. CDR3 residues: CASSPPTGPYEQYV. The CDR3 region has the DNA TGTGCCAGCAGCCCTCCAACCGGTCCCTACGAGCAGTACGTC.

This clonotype was found a few times. CDR3 nucleotide sequence: TGCGCCAGCAAGCTTGGAGCCTCTGGAAACACCATATATTTT. Translated: CASKLGASGNTIYF. The chain carries TRBV5-1 and TRBJ1-3, with D unclear. With 6 bases removed from V and 0 bases from J, the gap between germline ends came to 10 bases. Germline V gene data show CDR1 as SGHRS and CDR2 as YFSETQ. The CDR3 consists of 14 residues.

The chain uses TRBV19 and TRBJ2-5; tentatively, D is TRBD1 (6 bases). Germline lookup yields CDR1 LNHDA and CDR2 SQIVND (reference sequence). V was trimmed by 5 bases and J by 5 bases, leaving 18 bases between them. This CDR3 spans 15 amino acids. The CDR3 reads CASSRGGAGAETQYF. CDR3 nucleotide sequence: TGTGCCAGTAGTCGTGGGGGCGCAGGGGCGGAGACCCAGTACTTC.

This clonotype was detected only once. The chain joins TRBV7-9 to TRBJ2-1, with 8 bases identical to TRBD1. Trimming removed 1 base from V and 5 bases from J; junction bases left unmatched: 4. This CDR3 spans 15 amino acids. Per the germline V gene, CDR1 is SEHNR and CDR2 is FQNEAQ (reference sequence). The CDR3 here is CASSLGDRKHNEQFF. The CDR3 nucleotides are TGTGCCAGCAGCTTAGGGGACAGGAAACACAATGAGCAGTTCTTC. Full variable domain (rest looked up from reference TRBV7-9 and TRBJ2-1): DTGVSQNPRHKITKRGQNVTFRCDPISEHNRLYWYRQTLGQGPEFLTYFQNEAQLEKSRLLSDRFSAERPKGSFSTLEIQRTEQGDSAMYLCASSLGDRKHNEQFFGPGTRLTVL.

V is TRBV12-3 or TRBV12-4 and J is TRBJ2-1; tentative D call: TRBD2 (7 bases). The CDR3 spans 14 residues. V lost 6 bases and J lost 0, with 9 bases in between. The CDR3 nucleotides read TGTGCCAGCAGGGGAGGGGGCTCCTACAATGAGCAGTTCTTC. Amino acids: CASRGGGSYNEQFF.

V and J are TRBV20-1 and TRBJ1-2; D unresolved. The CDR3 consists of 16 residues. CDR1 DFQATT and CDR2 SNEGSKA come from the germline V gene (reference sequence). V dropped 1 base and J dropped 7 bases, with 22 bases sitting between them. CDR3 region: CSARGGGLTLSGGYTF. In nucleotides, the CDR3 is TGCAGTGCTAGAGGGGGTGGACTTACCCTTAGTGGTGGCTACACCTTC.

This clonotype showed up just a few times. This chain connects TRBV5-1 to TRBJ1-1; D is undetermined. With 2 bases removed from V and 1 base from J, the gap between germline ends came to 9 bases. This CDR3 has 14 amino acids. Per the germline V gene, CDR1 is SGHRS and CDR2 is YFSETQ. The CDR3: CASSFEVTNTEAFF. CDR3 DNA sequence: TGCGCCAGCAGCTTTGAAGTGACGAACACTGAAGCTTTCTTT. Full variable domain (missing parts from reference TRBV5-1 and TRBJ1-1): KAGVTQTPRYLIKTRGQQVTLSCSPISGHRSVSWYQQTPGQGLQFLFEYFSETQRNKGNFPGRFSGRQFSNSRSEMNVSTLELGDSALYLCASSFEVTNTEAFFGQGTRLTVV.

The chain is built from TRBV24-1 and TRBJ2-1; TRBD2 agrees at 8 bases. The CDR3 loop spans 16 amino acids. CDR1 is KGHDR and CDR2 is SFDVKD in the germline V gene. Trimming took 3 bases from V and 8 from J; bases not matched to a gene: 11. The CDR3 DNA is TGTGCCACCAGTGATGGGACTAGTAGTCCCATTGATGAGCAGTTCTTC. Amino acids: CATSDGTSSPIDEQFF.